These 29 T cell receptor beta chains originate from one sample sequenced in a study of graft-versus-host responses after intestinal transplantation. No antigen is known for these receptors. Sequenced by immunoSEQ multiplex PCR; TCRdb stores in-frame clones only, minus some. The table has some 93,000 clones, 90% to 95% seen once; the top ten hold approximately 0.54%. The sample consisted of unstimulated CD8+ T cells sorted from spleen or lymph node cells, taken before intestinal transplant. These receptors all come from a human donor who received an intestinal transplant.

J is TRBJ2-2 and V is TRBV30, with 7 positions matching TRBD2. The CDR3 is 13 residues long. Germline V gene lookup returns CDR1 GTSNPN and CDR2 SVGIG (reference sequence). V dropped 4 bases and J dropped 6; count of bases not matched to a gene: 5. CDR3 coding DNA: TGTGCCTGGACACGGGGGGTCGCCGGGGAGCTGTTTTTT. Protein: CAWTRGVAGELFF.

V is TRBV30 and J is TRBJ1-1; 7 bases match TRBD1. J gave up 5 bases and V 1 base, and 4 bases lay outside the gene matches. This CDR3 comprises 13 residues. Germline assignment: CDR1 GTSNPN and CDR2 SVGIG (reference sequence). The CDR3 nucleotides read TGTGCCTGGAGTGAAGGGACAGCGACTGAAGCTTTCTTT. Translated: CAWSEGTATEAFF.

The chain links TRBV5-8 to TRBJ2-7; TRBD2 might be the D (6 bases). There are 14 residues in the CDR3. V gave up 2 bases and J gave up 5 bases, with 14 bases separating them. The V gene's germline CDR1 is SGHTS and CDR2 YDEGEE. CDR3 residues: CASSFYGSPHEQYF. For the CDR3, the DNA is TGTGCCAGCAGCTTTTACGGGAGTCCCCACGAGCAGTACTTC.

V and J are TRBV7-9 and TRBJ1-2; D gene unclear. Germline-derived CDR1 and CDR2 are SEHNR and FQNEAQ (reference sequence). V was shortened by 5 bases and J by 2 bases, with 9 bases between the two germline ends. CDR3 length: 13 amino acids. The CDR3 sequence is CASSQPGNYGYTF. Here the CDR3 DNA reads TGTGCCAGCAGCCAACCGGGAAACTATGGCTACACCTTC.

The chain joins TRBV10-3 to TRBJ2-7; 7 nucleotides match TRBD1. The CDR3 has 13 residues. Germline CDR1 reads ENHRY; CDR2 reads SYGVKD. V was pared by 4 bases and J by 2 bases, with 2 bases of the junction left unmatched. The CDR3 nucleotides are TGTGCCATCAGTGCAGGGACAGCCTACGAGCAGTACTTC. This sequence encodes CAISAGTAYEQYF.

This clone appeared once. This sequence joins TRBV2 and TRBJ1-1; tentative D call: TRBD1 (5 bases). From germline, CDR1 is SNHLY and CDR2 FYNNEI. V gave up 3 bases and J gave up 4 bases, with 12 bases separating them. This CDR3 has 14 amino acids. CDR3 in DNA: TGTGCCAGCAGTGAGAGTGGGGGGGGCACTGAAGCTTTCTTT. Translated, it gives CASSESGGGTEAFF.

The V and J genes are TRBV5-6 and TRBJ1-5, with 9 bases fitting TRBD1. The CDR3 is 16 amino acids. Germline V gene data show CDR1 as SGHDT and CDR2 as YYEEEE. V was clipped by 1 base and J by 7 bases; unmatched bases: 9. CDR3 loop: CASSLRGGQGRQPQHF. DNA of the CDR3: TGTGCCAGCAGCTTGAGAGGGGGACAGGGCAGGCAGCCCCAGCATTTT. Variable domain in full (rest from reference TRBV5-6 and TRBJ1-5): DAGVTQSPTHLIKTRGQQVTLRCSPKSGHDTVSWYQQALGQGPQFIFQYYEEEERQRGNFPDRFSGHQFPNYSSELNVNALLLGDSALYLCASSLRGGQGRQPQHFGDGTRLSIL.

The genes are TRBV6-5 and TRBJ1-2, with 7 bases lining up with TRBD1. Germline V gene lookup returns CDR1 MNHEY and CDR2 SVGAGI. V lost 6 bases to trimming and J lost 3 bases; unmatched junction nucleotides: 4. The CDR3 contains 13 residues. The CDR3 is CASSQDRDYGYTF. DNA of the CDR3: TGTGCCAGCAGCCAAGACAGGGACTATGGCTACACCTTC.

The chain joins TRBV21-1 to TRBJ1-1; TRBD1 is the table's D call, not checked against the DNA. TRBV21-1 is a pseudogene segment. The length of the CDR3 is 15 residues. The CDR3, as DNA: TGTGCCAGCAGCGAATTACAGGGTCGGGGCACTGAAGCTTTCTTT. Protein sequence: CASSELQGRGTEAFF.

This chain uses TRBV7-3 with TRBJ2-7; 8 bases fit TRBD1. The CDR3 has 15 residues. V gave up 5 bases and J gave up 0 bases; unmatched junction bases: 6. CDR1 and CDR2 (germline): SGHTA, FQGTGA. As DNA, the CDR3 is TGTGCCAGCAGCGTTACAGGGGGATCCTCCTACGAGCAGTACTTC. Amino acids: CASSVTGGSSYEQYF.

The gene calls are TRBV6-6 and TRBJ2-7, with D hard to call. The V gene lost 0 bases and the J gene lost 0 bases, with 9 bases spanning the gap. Per the germline V gene, CDR1 is MNHNY and CDR2 is SVGAGI (reference sequence). This CDR3 spans 15 amino acids. For the CDR3, the DNA is TGTGCCAGCAGTTACTCGCAGGCCAGCTCCTACGAGCAGTACTTC. Translated: CASSYSQASSYEQYF.

This clone was seen just once. The V and J genes are TRBV28 and TRBJ2-7; TRBD1 matches 11 bases. There are 15 residues in the CDR3. The germline V gene has CDR1 MDHEN and CDR2 SYDVKM. V dropped 4 bases and J dropped 3; count of bases not matched to a gene: 5. The CDR3 DNA reads TGTGCCAGCAGTTACGGGACAGGGGGGATCTACGAGCAGTACTTC. This codes for CASSYGTGGIYEQYF. Together with reference TRBV28 and TRBJ2-7, the CDR3 gives the full variable domain: DVKVTQSSRYLVKRTGEKVFLECVQDMDHENMFWYRQDPGLGLRLIYFSYDVKMKEKGDIPEGYSVSREKKERFSLILESASTNQTSMYLCASSYGTGGIYEQYFGPGTRLTVT.

The chain combines TRBV5-5 with TRBJ2-7, with D possibly TRBD1 on 5 matching bases. Trimming cost V 1 base and J 4 bases, with 12 bases left between them. The CDR3 is 14 amino acids. The germline V gene encodes CDR1 SGHKS and CDR2 YYEKEE (reference sequence). The CDR3 is CASSLWAGAYEQYF. In DNA form, the CDR3 reads TGTGCCAGCAGCTTGTGGGCTGGGGCTTACGAGCAGTACTTC.

The rearrangement uses TRBV4-3 and TRBJ2-3; 12 bases match TRBD2. After removal of 0 bases from V and 6 bases from J, the junction contained 10 bases not matched to a gene. Germline CDR1 reads LGHNA; CDR2 reads YSLEER. The CDR3 totals 18 residues. The DNA of the CDR3 is TGCGCCAGCAGCCAAGAAAGGGGACTAGCGGGTTTTGGGGATACGCAGTATTTT. Amino acids: CASSQERGLAGFGDTQYF.

CDR3 amino acids: CASSQIQGGANVLTF. CDR3 nucleotides: TGTGCCAGTTCCCAAATCCAGGGGGGGGCCAACGTCCTGACTTTC. The V and J genes are TRBV19 and TRBJ2-6, with D possibly matching TRBD1 (6 bases). Germline V gives CDR1 LNHDA, CDR2 SQIVND (reference sequence). The CDR3 has 15 residues. The V end was cut by 8 bases, the J end by 4 bases, with 15 bases between.

CDR3 amino acids: CASSVWEGSFYEQYF. The CDR3 coding sequence is TGTGCCAGCAGTGTATGGGAGGGCAGCTTCTACGAGCAGTACTTC. The genes are TRBV2 and TRBJ2-7; 7 nucleotides align to TRBD2. CDR1 and CDR2 from the germline V gene are SNHLY and FYNNEI. V lost 4 bases and J lost 3; bases outside the gene matches: 9. The CDR3 loop spans 15 amino acids.

This rearrangement joins TRBV23-1 to TRBJ1-5; 9 bases are shared with TRBD1. TRBV23-1 is recorded as an ORF, its role being uncertain. The length of the CDR3 is 19 residues. Trimming cost V 2 bases and J 0 bases; bases outside gene matches: 11. The CDR3 DNA is TGCGCCAGCAGTCAACAAGGACAGGGGCCACATCATAGCAATCAGCCCCAGCATTTT. Encoded protein: CASSQQGQGPHHSNQPQHF.

This clone is a singleton in its sample. J is TRBJ1-2 and V is TRBV6-5; D is unclear. The CDR3 runs to 13 residues. Trimming removed 4 bases from V and 4 bases from J, with 10 bases in between. The V gene's germline CDR1 is MNHEY and CDR2 SVGAGI. The chain's CDR3 is CASSSRYPYGYTF. CDR3 DNA: TGTGCCAGCAGTTCTCGGTACCCCTATGGCTACACCTTC.

J is TRBJ2-1 and V is TRBV28, with 8 bases aligning to TRBD2. V gave up 5 bases and J gave up 4 bases; unmatched junction bases: 4. Germline V gene sequence: CDR1 MDHEN, CDR2 SYDVKM. The CDR3 consists of 14 residues. Here the CDR3 reads CASSAGGWYNEQFF. Here the CDR3 DNA reads TGTGCCAGCAGTGCGGGGGGTTGGTACAATGAGCAGTTCTTC.

As for this clone: This sample includes further DNA sequences coding for the same CDR3. The CDR3 nucleotides read TGTGCCAGCAGCTTCAGGGGCCCCTACGAGCAGTACTTC. It codes for CASSFRGPYEQYF. The chain recombines TRBV7-8 with TRBJ2-7, with D possibly being TRBD1 (6 bases). This CDR3 contains 13 residues. The germline V gene has CDR1 SGHVS and CDR2 FQNEAQ. Trimming removed 3 bases at V and 2 bases at J, with 8 bases between.

This clone was detected once. The chain combines TRBV9 with TRBJ1-5, with D maybe TRBD1 (5 bases). V shed 0 bases and J shed 9 bases, with 10 bases lying between them. Germline V CDR1 and CDR2: SGDLS, YYNGEE. CDR3 size: 13 residues. CDR3 amino acids: CASSVGGEWPQHF. CDR3 bases: TGTGCCAGCAGCGTAGGGGGGGAATGGCCCCAGCATTTT.

The chain has TRBV4-1 and TRBJ2-7, with 7 bases matching TRBD2. Germline V gene sequence: CDR1 MGHRA, CDR2 YSYEKL. The CDR3 is made up of 17 amino acids. The J segment lost 4 bases and the V segment lost 0 bases, leaving 12 bases of the junction unmatched. The CDR3 sequence is CASSQDPQAGVMYEQYF. DNA for the CDR3: TGCGCCAGCAGCCAAGATCCTCAGGCGGGAGTAATGTACGAGCAGTACTTC.

The genes are TRBV7-9 and TRBJ1-1; 8 bases agree with TRBD1. Trimming cost V 2 bases and J 4 bases; bases outside gene matches: 6. The V gene's germline CDR1 is SEHNR and CDR2 FQNEAQ (reference sequence). The CDR3 is 15 amino acids. CDR3 DNA sequence: TGTGCCAGCAGCTTACCCCAAACAGGGGGCACTGAAGCTTTCTTT. It translates to CASSLPQTGGTEAFF.

V gene TRBV4-1 combines with J gene TRBJ2-3, with D unclear. V was pared by 4 bases and J by 2 bases, with 7 bases between. The length of the CDR3 is 13 residues. Looked up from germline, CDR1 is MGHRA and CDR2 is YSYEKL. For the CDR3, the DNA is TGCGCCAGCAGCCCCGTTTTCACAGATACGCAGTATTTT. It specifies CASSPVFTDTQYF.

The rearrangement joins TRBV19 to TRBJ2-5, with TRBD1 matching over 8 bases. CDR1 is LNHDA, CDR2 SQIVND, per germline (reference sequence). Trimming removed 4 bases from V and 5 bases from J; junction bases left unmatched: 9. The CDR3 has 15 residues. CDR3 DNA sequence: TGTGCCAGTAGTACGGAGGACAGGGCTAGCGAGACCCAGTACTTC. Protein product: CASSTEDRASETQYF. The variable domain in full, completed from reference TRBV19 and TRBJ2-5, reads DGGITQSPKYLFRKEGQNVTLSCEQNLNHDAMYWYRQDPGQGLRLIYYSQIVNDFQKGDIAEGYSVSREKKESFPLTVTSAQKNPTAFYLCASSTEDRASETQYFGPGTRLLVL.

V and J are TRBV4-2 and TRBJ1-1, with 8 bases that match TRBD1. Germline V lookup: CDR1 LGHNA, CDR2 YNFKEQ. The CDR3 is 15 residues long. Unmatched junction bases numbered 6, after V lost 3 bases and J lost 3 bases. The CDR3 bases are TGTGCCAGCAGCCACCTGACAGGGGAGGACACTGAAGCTTTCTTT. Its protein is CASSHLTGEDTEAFF.

The rearrangement uses TRBV9 and TRBJ2-7; possibly TRBD1 for D (5 bases). The ends were cut back, 5 bases at V and 3 bases at J, with 9 bases in the middle. The V gene's germline CDR1 is SGDLS and CDR2 YYNGEE. This CDR3 spans 12 amino acids. CDR3 nucleotide sequence: TGTGCCAGCAGTGGACACGGCTACGAGCAGTACTTC. Translated, it gives CASSGHGYEQYF.

This clone was observed a handful of times. V usage is TRBV4-1 and J usage is TRBJ2-7, with 9 bases aligning to TRBD2. Germline V lookup: CDR1 MGHRA, CDR2 YSYEKL. The V segment lost 4 bases and the J segment 0 bases; nucleotides outside the gene matches: 4. The CDR3 covers 15 residues. This CDR3 reads CASSPSGRSSYEQYF. Here the CDR3 DNA reads TGCGCCAGCAGCCCAAGCGGGAGGTCCTCCTACGAGCAGTACTTC.

This sequence joins TRBV5-1 and TRBJ2-7; D perhaps matches TRBD1 (6 bases). Germline assignment: CDR1 SGHRS and CDR2 YFSETQ. The CDR3 covers 14 residues. Trimming shortened V by 1 base and J by 4 bases, and 12 bases separated the two germline ends. The CDR3 sequence: CASSLSGEGYEQYF. In DNA, the CDR3 is TGCGCCAGCAGCTTGTCAGGGGAAGGGTACGAGCAGTACTTC.